The present TCR beta chain was sequenced within a study of T cell responses to AZD1222 COVID-19 vaccine (dated by TCRdb to about 2021). Background on the whole study: Because spike-specific TCR depth and breadth did not differ between the two schedules, AZD1222 recipients who got a second dose at roughly 4 weeks were pooled with those who got a second dose at roughly 12 weeks. A total of around 240 trial participants underwent TCR sequencing, of whom around 200 received two doses of AZD1222 and about 26 received two doses of the MenACWY control vaccine. Trial participants were enrolled by age into 18-55, 56-69 and 70-plus year subgroups, with approximately 160, 26 and 62 TCR-sequenced participants respectively. The paper as a whole reports these results and caveats: Conclusions about previously exposed vaccinees are limited, since just six AZD1222 recipients were seropositive for SARS-CoV-2 at baseline. Most participants were white British and females outnumbered males, and the authors suggested that clonal diversity may have been underestimated. Epitopes outside the regions mutated in the B.1.351 and B.1.1.7 variants were reportedly recognized by nearly half of the unique spike-specific TCRs. The 56-69-year group was small, and its depth increase did not reach significance, likely because of low power. Because no samples from the day 14 peak response were available, repertoires could be characterized only after the peak T cell response. CD4 TCRs associated with the vaccine covered the entire spike protein, and the dominant responses were in regions 160-218 and 743-854. Spike-specific TCR breadth and depth rose significantly after two AZD1222 doses compared with day 0 and with MenACWY recipients.

To note about this clone: Its antigen is unknown. No base qualities exist here, and no much larger clone lies one base off it.

CDR1 and CDR2 were assigned from the germline V gene (reference sequence) as MNHNY and SVGAGI. The CDR3 spans 14 residues, from the cysteine through the phenylalanine. The retained sequence is limited to the CDR3, 42 bases, with the frame set at the first base. From V the trimming removes 3 bases and from J it removes 1 base, while the gene matches leave 1 base of the junction unaccounted for. The CDR3 regions of human TCRbeta chains were analyzed by immunosequencing. On the authors' methods: Repertoire TCRs were checked for matches against a reference library of SARS-CoV-2-specific TCRs that had been generated using the MIRA antigen-specificity platform. Breadth was defined as the fraction of unique TCRs that were SARS-CoV-2-associated, and depth was defined as the fraction of total T cells that were SARS-CoV-2-associated. Using the MIRA data, each spike-specific TCR was mapped to the spike region that the TCR reacts to and placed in a CD4 or CD8 class. Log10-transformed breadth and depth values were compared by one-way ANOVA with Sidak's multiple comparisons tests. TCRdb retrieved this table from immuneACCESS and kept in-frame rearrangements only. Not all clones are present; in checked studies, unresolved V genes account for under half, and no reason is known for the remainder. V, J and clone size are those of that table, while D and trimming were read from the DNA. Within this sample are about 76,000 clones, with roughly 90% of them counted one time only. Approximately 4.2% of the sample rests with the top ten.

The time point label of this sample denotes: baseline before first vaccination. The vaccinee samples were drawn from two UK trials, COV001 and COV002, one of which was a single-blind randomized controlled phase 2/3 trial testing AZD1222 (ChAdOx1 nCoV-19) in healthy adults. For TCRbeta chain sequencing, PBMC samples from trial participants were taken at day 0 and at day 28 after the second dose. The sequencing used peripheral blood, collected on day 0 of AZD1222 vaccination. This receptor was identified in an adult in good health. The chain employs TRBV6-6 and TRBJ2-3; 7 central bases correspond to TRBD2. The CDR3 loop reads CASSYSGRTDTQYF. The nucleotide sequence reads as follows: TGTGCCAGCAGTTATAGCGGGCGCACAGATACGCAGTATTTT.